Listed below are T cell receptor beta chains from one sample, sequenced in a study of blood T cell repertoires in COVID-19. Measured with immunoSEQ multiplex PCR; TCRdb has only the in-frame clones, and not every one. The repertoire holds 200,000 to 250,000 clones, with roughly 88% as singletons. Sequenced: peripheral blood. The receptors originated from an elderly man with acute or convalescent COVID-19. Each CDR3 is given without its conserved first and last residue. The order of the fields is CDR3 protein, J gene, V gene.

CDR3 protein: ASSYGQPVNQPQH
J gene: TRBJ1-5
V gene: TRBV6-2/TRBV6-3

CDR3 protein: ASSKGLGYT
J gene: TRBJ1-2
V gene: TRBV28

CDR3 protein: ASSLSPTGRETQY
J gene: TRBJ2-5
V gene: TRBV27

CDR3 protein: ASTPEEETQY
J gene: TRBJ2-5
V gene: TRBV2

CDR3 protein: ASRVGTGGRYEQF
J gene: TRBJ2-1
V gene: TRBV10-2

CDR3 protein: ATSTSGTLNEKLF
J gene: TRBJ1-4
V gene: TRBV15

CDR3 protein: ASSSGYNSPLH
J gene: TRBJ1-6
V gene: TRBV28

CDR3 protein: ASSYTLYNSPLH
J gene: TRBJ1-6
V gene: TRBV6-5

CDR3 protein: ASSPGLAGGFYYEQY
J gene: TRBJ2-7
V gene: TRBV7-8

CDR3 protein: ASSWAPGDSVSGNTIY
J gene: TRBJ1-3
V gene: TRBV5-6

CDR3 protein: ASFRDIVSGNTIY
J gene: TRBJ1-3
V gene: TRBV18